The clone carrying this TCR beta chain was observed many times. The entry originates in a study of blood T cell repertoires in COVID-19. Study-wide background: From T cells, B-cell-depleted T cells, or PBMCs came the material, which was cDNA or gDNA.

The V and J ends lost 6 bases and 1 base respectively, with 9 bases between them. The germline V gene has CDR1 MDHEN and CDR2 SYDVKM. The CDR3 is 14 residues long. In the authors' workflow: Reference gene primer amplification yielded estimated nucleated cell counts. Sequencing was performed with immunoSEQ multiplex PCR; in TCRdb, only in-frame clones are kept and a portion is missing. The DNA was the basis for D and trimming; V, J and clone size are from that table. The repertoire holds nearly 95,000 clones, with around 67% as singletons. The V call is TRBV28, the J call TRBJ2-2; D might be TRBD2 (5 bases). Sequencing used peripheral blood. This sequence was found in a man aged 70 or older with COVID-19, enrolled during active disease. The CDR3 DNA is TGTGCCAGCAGCTGGGCGGGGAACACCGGGGAGCTGTTTTTT. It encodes CASSWAGNTGELFF.